This T cell receptor beta chain was recorded in a study of T cell changes during pregnancy in multiple sclerosis. Method: immunoSEQ multiplex PCR; TCRdb's copy keeps in-frame clones and lacks some. The sample lists approximately 100,000 clones, roughly nine tenths occurring once. The clonotype originates from a female donor with multiple sclerosis, enrolled in a pregnancy study. Sample: peripheral blood, taken after pregnancy.

In DNA, the CDR3 is TGTGCCAGCAGCTTAATAAACAGGGCGGACTACGAGCAGTACTTC. Its translation is CASSLINRADYEQYF. The gene calls are TRBV7-9 and TRBJ2-7; possible D gene TRBD1, 6 bases. V lost 2 bases to trimming and J lost 3 bases, with 14 bases between them. CDR3 length equals 15 residues. Germline V gene sequence: CDR1 SEHNR, CDR2 FQNEAQ (reference sequence). Full variable domain (missing parts from reference TRBV7-9 and TRBJ2-7): DTGVSQNPRHKITKRGQNVTFRCDPISEHNRLYWYRQTLGQGPEFLTYFQNEAQLEKSRLLSDRFSAERPKGSFSTLEIQRTEQGDSAMYLCASSLINRADYEQYFGPGTRLTVT.